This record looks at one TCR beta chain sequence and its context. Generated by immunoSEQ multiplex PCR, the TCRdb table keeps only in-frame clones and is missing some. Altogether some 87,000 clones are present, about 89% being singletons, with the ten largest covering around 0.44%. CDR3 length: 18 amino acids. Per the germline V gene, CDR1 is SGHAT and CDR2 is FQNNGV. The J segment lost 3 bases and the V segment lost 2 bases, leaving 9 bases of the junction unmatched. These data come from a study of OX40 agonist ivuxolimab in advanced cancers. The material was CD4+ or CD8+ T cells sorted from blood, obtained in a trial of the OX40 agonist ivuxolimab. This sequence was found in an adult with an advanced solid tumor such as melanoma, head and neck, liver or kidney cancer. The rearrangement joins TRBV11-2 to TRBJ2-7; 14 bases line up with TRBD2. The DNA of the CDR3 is TGTGCCAGCAGCTTACCCCGGACGGGACTAGCGGGAGTCTACGAGCAGTACTTC. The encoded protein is CASSLPRTGLAGVYEQYF.